The 9 T cell receptor beta chains in this list originate from one sample, sequenced in a study of T cells in Graves' hyperthyroidism and ophthalmopathy. The TCR beta CDR3 regions underwent amplification using RNA transcripts as the source. TCR CDR3 underwent first-round RT-PCR with the HTBI primer set. Using its own MiXCR run on the multiplex PCR reads, TCRdb lists one record per CDR3 protein. The sample lists hundreds of thousands of distinct CDR3 sequences; roughly 14% were seen once. Input material: blood. All receptors derive from a middle-aged woman with Graves' ophthalmopathy.

The V and J genes are TRBV19 and TRBJ1-1, with a possible D match to TRBD1 (5 bases). Germline CDR1 LNHDA, CDR2 SQIVND (reference sequence). The CDR3 has 16 amino acids. Trimming took 5 bases from V and 1 from J, leaving 17 bases between them. The CDR3 nucleotides read TGTGCCAGTAGTTCCGGGACCCCTCCGTCGAACACTGAAGCTTTCTTT. This gives the protein CASSSGTPPSNTEAFF.

There are a few counts of this clonotype. This rearrangement joins TRBV6-2 or TRBV6-3 to TRBJ2-7, with 11 bases that match TRBD2. Germline assignment: CDR1 MNHEY and CDR2 SVGEGT. V lost 2 bases to trimming and J lost 5 bases; unmatched junction nucleotides: 14. The CDR3 is made up of 18 amino acids. In DNA, the CDR3 is TGTGCCAGCAGTTACAGGACAGGGACGGGACTAGCGGAGGACGAGCAGTACTTC. This sequence encodes CASSYRTGTGLAEDEQYF.

This clonotype was seen a few times. A read error may explain this, as a much larger clone is one base away. The CDR3 here is CASSLVGGEQFF. The CDR3 DNA is TGTGCCAGCAGCTTAGTCGGGGGTGAGCAGTTCTTC. The J gene is TRBJ2-1, the V gene TRBV7-9, with D perhaps TRBD2 (6 bases). V was cut by 1 base and J by 9 bases, with 7 bases left in between. Per the germline V gene, CDR1 is SEHNR and CDR2 is FQNEAQ (reference sequence). The CDR3 has 12 residues. The full variable domain, in which reference TRBV7-9 and TRBJ2-1 provide the parts outside the CDR3, is DTGVSQNPRHKITKRGQNVTFRCDPISEHNRLYWYRQTLGQGPEFLTYFQNEAQLEKSRLLSDRFSAERPKGSFSTLEIQRTEQGDSAMYLCASSLVGGEQFFGPGTRLTVL.

This clonotype has ten or more counts. The chain links TRBV20-1 to TRBJ2-7, with D maybe TRBD1 (5 bases). Trimming shortened V by 1 base and J by 0 bases, and 13 bases separated the two germline ends. The CDR3 totals 15 residues. Germline V gene lookup returns CDR1 DFQATT and CDR2 SNEGSKA (reference sequence). The CDR3 region is CSARVIGATSYEQYF. The CDR3 bases are TGCAGTGCTAGAGTTATAGGGGCGACCTCCTACGAGCAGTACTTC.

This clonotype was counted once. The chain recombines TRBV6-1 with TRBJ2-5; tentatively, D is TRBD2 (5 bases). The V end was cut by 6 bases, the J end by 4 bases, with 21 bases between. The CDR3 is 16 residues long. Germline CDR1 and CDR2: MNHNS and SASEGT. The CDR3 DNA is TGTGCCAGCAGCAGATCCTGGAGGAGATCGGGAGAGACCCAGTACTTC. Translation: CASSRSWRRSGETQYF.

This clonotype turned up a few times. The rearrangement joins TRBV10-1 to TRBJ2-1, with D possibly matching TRBD2 (5 bases). Germline assignment: CDR1 WNHNN and CDR2 SYGVQD (reference sequence). CDR3 length: 13 residues. V gave up 5 bases and J gave up 5 bases, with 10 bases separating them. CDR3 DNA sequence: TGCGCCAGCAGTTCGGGAACGGACAATGAGCAGTTCTTC. It translates to CASSSGTDNEQFF.

This clonotype was observed many times. Here the CDR3 DNA reads TGTGCCAGCAGCGTAGGGACTAGCGTCTCCTACGAGCAGTACTTC. This codes for CASSVGTSVSYEQYF. This chain uses TRBV9 with TRBJ2-7, with 9 bases aligning to TRBD2. The V segment lost 0 bases and the J segment 0 bases; nucleotides outside the gene matches: 1. Germline CDR1 and CDR2: SGDLS and YYNGEE. This CDR3 comprises 15 residues.

This clonotype appeared a few times. This rearrangement joins TRBV5-1 to TRBJ2-7; TRBD2 aligns across 11 bases. With 0 bases clipped from V and 3 bases from J, the junction kept 8 bases outside the gene matches. Germline CDR1 SGHRS, CDR2 YFSETQ. The CDR3 covers 17 residues. The chain's CDR3 is CASSLAPTSGMGYEQYF. The CDR3 DNA reads TGCGCCAGCAGCTTGGCTCCGACTAGCGGGATGGGCTACGAGCAGTACTTC. Based on the CDR3 plus reference TRBV5-1 and TRBJ2-7, the full variable domain is KAGVTQTPRYLIKTRGQQVTLSCSPISGHRSVSWYQQTPGQGLQFLFEYFSETQRNKGNFPGRFSGRQFSNSRSEMNVSTLELGDSALYLCASSLAPTSGMGYEQYFGPGTRLTVT.

This clonotype was detected many times. The chain carries TRBV29-1 and TRBJ1-2, with D possibly TRBD1 on 5 matching bases. Trimming removed 3 bases from V and 6 bases from J, with 14 bases in between. In germline, CDR1 is SQVTM, CDR2 ANQGSEA. The CDR3 length is 13 residues. DNA for the CDR3: TGCAGCGTTGAGGGGGAACCCGTAAATGGCTACACCTTC. Its protein product is CSVEGEPVNGYTF.